The 21 T cell receptor beta chains listed next were all sequenced from one sample in a study of early T cells in non-severe SARS-CoV-2 infection. TCRdb used MiXCR to reprocess the 5' RACE reads, holding one entry per CDR3 protein. The data contain approximately 31,000 distinct CDR3 sequences, roughly 7% of them seen just once; the ten biggest clones take up about 3%. Sequences were obtained from whole blood. These receptors were taken from an adult who was a healthcare worker with PCR-confirmed SARS-CoV-2 infection or an uninfected control (not recorded which).

This clonotype was recorded at least ten times. The chain joins TRBV12-3 or TRBV12-4 to TRBJ2-1; 9 bases are shared with TRBD2. The ends lost 5 bases at V and 4 bases at J; junction bases unmatched: 6. This CDR3 region has 15 residues. CDR3 amino acids: CASSLRLAEYNEQFF. The CDR3 DNA reads as TGTGCCAGCAGTCTTCGACTAGCGGAGTACAATGAGCAGTTCTTC.

This clonotype was counted at least ten times. The chain couples TRBV12-3 or TRBV12-4 to TRBJ2-7, with D perhaps matching TRBD2 (6 bases). The CDR3 has 13 residues. Trimming pared 4 bases from V and 6 bases from J, leaving 13 bases between. Here the CDR3 DNA reads TGTGCCAGCAGTTCCGCTGGAGGGCGCGAGCAGTACTTC. This codes for CASSSAGGREQYF.

This clonotype was detected many times. The chain uses TRBV10-3 and TRBJ2-5; D call uncertain. Trimming took 0 bases from V and 6 from J, leaving 8 bases between them. CDR3 length: 13 amino acids. Germline loops: CDR1 ENHRY, CDR2 SYGVKD. This CDR3 is CAISESRPQTQYF. In DNA, the CDR3 is TGTGCCATCAGTGAGTCCCGGCCCCAGACCCAGTACTTC.

At least ten counts were recorded for this clonotype. J is TRBJ2-7 and V is TRBV20-1, with 11 bases identical to TRBD2. Germline CDR1 DFQATT, CDR2 SNEGSKA (reference sequence). The CDR3 sequence is 20 residues long. The junction had 22 bases not matched to a gene; V was cut back by 6 bases and J by 0 bases. CDR3 nucleotide sequence: TGCAGTGCCGTACCCGGGACTAGCGGAGTTACCTTATGGGCCTCCTACGAGCAGTACTTC. Protein product: CSAVPGTSGVTLWASYEQYF.

This clonotype was recorded many times. The rearrangement joins TRBV20-1 to TRBJ2-7; maybe TRBD2 (6 bases). V gave up 5 bases and J gave up 2 bases, with 19 bases separating them. CDR3 length: 15 residues. Per the germline V gene, CDR1 is DFQATT and CDR2 is SNEGSKA (reference sequence). CDR3 nucleotides: TGCAGTGCTCTCCTGGGGGGAGGACGAACCTACGAGCAGTACTTC. It codes for CSALLGGGRTYEQYF.

This clonotype was picked up a small number of times. The CDR3 loop is CASSSRRMGGIQYF. The CDR3 nucleotides read TGTGCCAGCAGTTCCCGTAGGATGGGGGGCATTCAGTACTTC. The genes are TRBV27 and TRBJ2-4; TRBD2 might be the D (6 bases). Germline lookup yields CDR1 MNHEY and CDR2 SMNVEV (reference sequence). The CDR3 totals 14 residues. V lost 4 bases and J lost 9, with 16 bases in between.

In its sample, this clonotype ranks as medium-sized (0.01 to 0.1%). The chain links TRBV29-1 to TRBJ2-3, with D maybe TRBD1 (7 bases). This CDR3 is 13 amino acids long. From germline, CDR1 is SQVTM and CDR2 ANQGSEA. V was trimmed by 5 bases and J by 5 bases, leaving 14 bases between them. This chain's CDR3 is CSVKDRREDTQYF. As DNA, the CDR3 is TGCAGCGTTAAGGACAGGCGGGAAGATACGCAGTATTTT.

The table lists this clonotype with many counts. The V call is TRBV29-1, the J call TRBJ1-1; perhaps TRBD1 as D (5 bases). Germline V CDR1 and CDR2: SQVTM, ANQGSEA. The CDR3 sequence is 12 residues long. The V and J ends lost 7 bases and 1 base respectively, with 10 bases between them. The CDR3 protein is CSADQGNTEAFF. DNA of the CDR3: TGCAGCGCGGACCAGGGGAACACTGAAGCTTTCTTT.

This chain uses TRBV20-1 with TRBJ1-2; 8 nucleotides agree with TRBD1. The V segment lost 1 base and the J segment 5 bases; nucleotides outside the gene matches: 9. Germline loops: CDR1 DFQATT, CDR2 SNEGSKA (reference sequence). This CDR3 comprises 15 residues. This CDR3 is CSARGPGQGFYGYTF. The CDR3 DNA is TGCAGTGCTAGAGGGCCAGGACAGGGTTTTTATGGCTACACCTTC.

Ten or more counts support this clonotype. The chain employs TRBV13 and TRBJ2-6, with 7 bases aligning to TRBD1. CDR1 and CDR2 from the germline V gene are PRHDT and FYEKMQ (reference sequence). This CDR3 has 15 amino acids. Trimming took 4 bases from V and 4 from J; bases not matched to a gene: 4. The CDR3 spells CASSYRGDGANVLTF. In nucleotides, the CDR3 is TGTGCCAGCAGCTACAGGGGTGACGGGGCCAACGTCCTGACTTTC.

The chain is built from TRBV11-2 and TRBJ1-5, with D uncertain. CDR1 SGHAT and CDR2 FQNNGV come from the germline V gene. This CDR3 spans 13 amino acids. V shed 2 bases and J shed 7 bases, with 9 bases lying between them. Here the CDR3 reads CASSLNSGQPQHF. The CDR3 DNA sequence: TGTGCCAGCAGCTTAAATTCCGGACAGCCCCAGCATTTT.

This clonotype was counted ten times or more. The chain carries TRBV4-2 and TRBJ2-1, with D possibly being TRBD2 (6 bases). CDR1 and CDR2 from the germline V gene are LGHNA and YNFKEQ. Between the trimmed V and J ends, which lost 0 bases and 3 bases, there was a span of 9 bases. The CDR3 runs to 15 residues. The CDR3 nucleotides are TGTGCCAGCAGCCAAGATAGCGGAGGCTACAATGAGCAGTTCTTC. It specifies CASSQDSGGYNEQFF.

This clonotype was seen at least ten times. This chain joins TRBV5-1 and TRBJ2-3; 7 nucleotides line up with TRBD2. V dropped 2 bases and J dropped 0; count of bases not matched to a gene: 6. The germline gives CDR1 SGHRS, CDR2 YFSETQ. This CDR3 is 16 amino acids long. As DNA, the CDR3 is TGCGCCAGCAGCTTAGAAAGCGGGGTCAGCACAGATACGCAGTATTTT. It specifies CASSLESGVSTDTQYF.

This clonotype was seen at least ten times. CDR3 amino acids: CAITSPGQGDTGELFF. The CDR3 nucleotides are TGTGCCATCACCTCTCCGGGACAGGGGGACACCGGGGAGCTGTTTTTT. The chain recombines TRBV10-3 with TRBJ2-2; 11 bases map to TRBD1. The V gene's germline CDR1 is ENHRY and CDR2 SYGVKD. Trimming removed 7 bases from V and 3 bases from J; junction bases left unmatched: 7. The CDR3 loop spans 16 amino acids.

The table lists this clonotype with many counts. The chain uses TRBV5-5 and TRBJ2-7; no clear D. Trimming removed 2 bases from V and 9 bases from J, with 18 bases in between. CDR3 size: 14 residues. Germline-derived CDR1 and CDR2 are SGHKS and YYEKEE (reference sequence). DNA for the CDR3: TGTGCCAGCAGCTTTTCCGGGTTCGAGTCGGGGCAGTACTTC. Translated, it gives CASSFSGFESGQYF.

V usage is TRBV5-6 and J usage is TRBJ2-7; maybe TRBD1 (6 bases). The CDR3 consists of 12 residues. Trimming removed 4 bases at V and 6 bases at J, with 11 bases between. Germline CDR1 reads SGHDT; CDR2 reads YYEEEE. The CDR3: CASSPGVGEQYF. The CDR3, as DNA: TGTGCCAGCAGCCCAGGGGTCGGCGAGCAGTACTTC.

This clonotype was seen repeatedly, ten times or more. CDR3 DNA: TGCAGTGCTAGGCGAAAAAGACCAGGACAGGCATATGGCTACACCTTC. It encodes CSARRKRPGQAYGYTF. The rearrangement joins TRBV20-1 to TRBJ1-2; 7 bases match TRBD1. The ends lost 3 bases at V and 5 bases at J; junction bases unmatched: 15. Germline CDR1 and CDR2: DFQATT and SNEGSKA (reference sequence). This CDR3 is built from 16 residues.

V gene TRBV24-1 combines with J gene TRBJ2-2, with TRBD1 matching over 8 bases. This CDR3 has 16 residues. The trim removed 4 bases at V and 2 bases at J, leaving 5 bases unmatched. Germline V lookup: CDR1 KGHDR, CDR2 SFDVKD. The CDR3 sequence is CATSDFGQGNTGELFF. The CDR3 DNA sequence: TGTGCCACCAGTGACTTCGGACAGGGTAACACCGGGGAGCTGTTTTTT.

In its sample, this clonotype was seen many times. V usage is TRBV12-3 or TRBV12-4 and J usage is TRBJ2-7; 8 bases match TRBD2. The trim removed 7 bases at V and 4 bases at J, leaving 12 bases unmatched. The CDR3 runs to 15 residues. The DNA of the CDR3 is TGTGCCAGCATCCAAAGCGGGAGCGGACGGTACGAGCAGTACTTC. It specifies CASIQSGSGRYEQYF.

This clonotype occurred many times. The chain employs TRBV18 and TRBJ2-3; a weak D match, TRBD2 (6 bases). V lost 3 bases and J 8 bases, leaving 9 bases between the germline ends. CDR1 and CDR2 (germline): KGHSH, LQKENI. CDR3 length equals 12 residues. CDR3 nucleotides: TGTGCCAGCTCACCCTCGGAGGGTACGCAGTATTTT. Protein product: CASSPSEGTQYF.

There are many counts of this clonotype. The chain joins TRBV5-4 to TRBJ1-2; 7 nucleotides agree with TRBD1. Germline V gene sequence: CDR1 SGHNT, CDR2 YYREEE (reference sequence). V lost 9 bases to trimming and J lost 5 bases; unmatched junction nucleotides: 10. The CDR3 contains 13 residues. CDR3 nucleotide sequence: TGTGCCACCAGGACAGGCTCTGATTATGGCTACACCTTC. Translating gives CATRTGSDYGYTF.